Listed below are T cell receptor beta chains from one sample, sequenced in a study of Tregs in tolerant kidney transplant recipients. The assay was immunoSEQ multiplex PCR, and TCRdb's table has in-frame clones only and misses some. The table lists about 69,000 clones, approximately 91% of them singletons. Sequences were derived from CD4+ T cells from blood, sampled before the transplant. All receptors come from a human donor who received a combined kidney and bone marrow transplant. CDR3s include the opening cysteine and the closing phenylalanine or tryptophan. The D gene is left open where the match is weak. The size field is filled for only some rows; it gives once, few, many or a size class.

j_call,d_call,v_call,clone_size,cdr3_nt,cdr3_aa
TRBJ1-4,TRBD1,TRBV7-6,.,TGTGCCAGCAGCTTAGGGACAGGGGGTGAAAAACTGTTTTTT,CASSLGTGGEKLFF
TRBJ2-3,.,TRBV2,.,TGTGCCAGCAGTGAAGCCTGGCCAGGAAACACAGATACGCAGTATTTT,CASSEAWPGNTDTQYF
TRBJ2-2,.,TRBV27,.,TGTGCCAGGGCCCTTTACGGGAGTGGGTATAAAACCGGGGAGCTGTTTTTT,CARALYGSGYKTGELFF
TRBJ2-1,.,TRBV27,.,TGTGCCAGCAGTTTCGGTTTCGTAGGCGGCAATGAGCAGTTCTTC,CASSFGFVGGNEQFF
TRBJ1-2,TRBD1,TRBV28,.,TGTGCCAGCACTCTTCTTACAGGGGGCGACGGCTACACCTTC,CASTLLTGGDGYTF
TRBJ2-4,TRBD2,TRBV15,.,TGTGCCACCAGCAGAGAAGCTAGCGGGATAAAAAACATTCAGTACTTC,CATSREASGIKNIQYF
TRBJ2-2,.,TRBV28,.,TGTGCCAGCAGTTTTTCAGGGGCTGACACCGGGGAGCTGTTTTTT,CASSFSGADTGELFF
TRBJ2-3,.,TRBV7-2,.,TGTGCCAGCAGCCTTCGACTAGTAGAAGATACGCAGTATTTT,CASSLRLVEDTQYF
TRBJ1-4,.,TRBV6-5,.,TGTGCCAGCAGTTCTGAGCCACAGGACGAGAAACTGTTTTTT,CASSSEPQDEKLFF
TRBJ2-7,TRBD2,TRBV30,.,TGTGCCTTCCGGGACGGAGTAGCGGGCGTGGGCTCCTACGAGCAGTACTTC,CAFRDGVAGVGSYEQYF
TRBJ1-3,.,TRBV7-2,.,TGTGCCAGCAGCTCGAGGGGGGGCGGCAGAAACACCATATATTTT,CASSSRGGGRNTIYF
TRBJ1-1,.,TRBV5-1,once,TGCGCCAGCAGCTTGGCCAGTGAGGGTAAAGCTTTCTTT,CASSLASEGKAFF
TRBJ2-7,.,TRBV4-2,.,TGTGCCAGCAGCCAAGCAGCGGGCCAAGCCTACGAGCAGTACTTC,CASSQAAGQAYEQYF
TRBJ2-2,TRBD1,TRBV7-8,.,TGTGCCAGCAGCCCGGACCGGGACAGGGCTGGCACCGGGGAGCTGTTTTTT,CASSPDRDRAGTGELFF
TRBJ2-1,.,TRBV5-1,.,TGCGCCAGCAGAACACCGGGAAACAATGAGCAGTTCTTC,CASRTPGNNEQFF
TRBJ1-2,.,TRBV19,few,TGTGCCAGTAGTATCCGACAGGCTGGCTACACCTTC,CASSIRQAGYTF
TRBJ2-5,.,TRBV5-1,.,TGCGCCAGCAGCGCTCGAACGGAAGAGACCCAGTACTTC,CASSARTEETQYF
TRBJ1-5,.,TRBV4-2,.,TGTGCCAGCAGCCAAGAGGGGGGTAGGAATCAGCCCCAGCATTTT,CASSQEGGRNQPQHF
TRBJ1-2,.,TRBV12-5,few,TGTGCTAGTGGTTTGTCAACAGGGTCGGGTACCTTC,CASGLSTGSGTF
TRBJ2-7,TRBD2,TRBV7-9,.,TGTGCCAGCAGCTTGGGGGGGGTGAATACCTACGAGCAGTACTTC,CASSLGGVNTYEQYF
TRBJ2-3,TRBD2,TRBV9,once,TGTGCCAGCAGCGAAGGACTAGCGCCAGATACGCAGTATTTT,CASSEGLAPDTQYF
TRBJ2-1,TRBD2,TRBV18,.,TGTGCCAGCACAGAGCGGGAGGAGGGTGAGCAGTTCTTC,CASTEREEGEQFF
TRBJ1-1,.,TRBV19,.,TGTGCCAGTAGTATGGTAGGGGAGAACACTGAAGCTTTCTTT,CASSMVGENTEAFF
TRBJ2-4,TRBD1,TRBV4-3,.,TGCGCCAGCAGCCTTTGGGACAGGGCCAAAAACATTCAGTACTTC,CASSLWDRAKNIQYF
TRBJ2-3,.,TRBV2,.,TGTGCCAGCAGTGACGAAGCGTTGAACACAGATACGCAGTATTTT,CASSDEALNTDTQYF
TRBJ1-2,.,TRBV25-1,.,TGTGCCAGCAGTGATCGGGATCCCGCTCAGAACTACTATGGCTACACCTTC,CASSDRDPAQNYYGYTF
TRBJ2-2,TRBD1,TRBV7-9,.,TGTGCCAGCAGCCATCTCACAGGGGTCGACACCGGGGAGCTGTTTTTT,CASSHLTGVDTGELFF
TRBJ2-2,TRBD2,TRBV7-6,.,TGTGCCAGCAGCCCCACGGCACTAGCGGGAGCCGGGACCGGGGAGCTGTTTTTT,CASSPTALAGAGTGELFF
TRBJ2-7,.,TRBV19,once,TGTGCCAGTAGCATCGGGGATATCCTCTCCTACGAGCAGTACTTC,CASSIGDILSYEQYF
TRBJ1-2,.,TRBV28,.,TGTGCCAGCAGCCCGCTACAGGGATTGTACGGCTACACCTTC,CASSPLQGLYGYTF
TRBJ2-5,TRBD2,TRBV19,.,TGTGCCAGTAGTACTTGGACTAGCGGGACTCAAGAGACCCAGTACTTC,CASSTWTSGTQETQYF
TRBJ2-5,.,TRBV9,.,TGTGCCAGCAGCGTAGCGGGGACAAGGCGGGAGACCCAGTACTTC,CASSVAGTRRETQYF
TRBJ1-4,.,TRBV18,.,TGTGCCAGCTCACCTTCCAGTGGGGAGAATGAAAAACTGTTTTTT,CASSPSSGENEKLFF
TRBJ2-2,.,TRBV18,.,TGTGCCAGCTCACCCTCGGAAGGGGGAAGGACCGGGGAGCTGTTTTTT,CASSPSEGGRTGELFF
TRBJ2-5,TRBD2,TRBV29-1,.,TGCAGCGTTGGACTAGCGGGAAATCAGGAGACCCAGTACTTC,CSVGLAGNQETQYF
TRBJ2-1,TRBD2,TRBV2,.,TGTGCCAGCGGGACTAGCGGCAACAATGAGCAGTTCTTC,CASGTSGNNEQFF
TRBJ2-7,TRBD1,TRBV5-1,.,TGCGCCAGCAGCTTGGGCCTCGGGACAGTAATCAACGAGCAGTACTTC,CASSLGLGTVINEQYF
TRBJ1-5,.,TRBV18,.,TGTGCCAGCTCCCCTAGCGTGGTTAGCAATCAGCCCCAGCATTTT,CASSPSVVSNQPQHF
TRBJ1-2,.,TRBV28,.,TGTGCCAGCGCAATAATACAGGGAGTAAGTCTACTCTATGGCTACACCTTC,CASAIIQGVSLLYGYTF
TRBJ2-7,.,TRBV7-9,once,TGTGCCAGCATCCAAGGAGGGAGTGAGGACGAGCAGTACTTC,CASIQGGSEDEQYF